A selection of T cell receptor beta chains follows, all from one sample in a study of OX40 agonist ivuxolimab in advanced cancers. TCRdb keeps only in-frame clones here, not all; method: immunoSEQ multiplex PCR. The data show about 40,000 clones, about nine tenths seen once. Here the sequenced sample was CD4+ or CD8+ T cells sorted from blood, taken in a trial of the OX40 agonist ivuxolimab. These receptors all come from an adult with an advanced solid tumor such as melanoma, head and neck, liver or kidney cancer. The CDR3 runs from the conserved cysteine through the conserved F or W. A D gene is named only where the DNA matches it firmly. Clone sizes are given selectively: once, few, many, or a class where the clone is expanded.

v_call	clone_size	j_call	d_call	cdr3_nt	cdr3_aa
TRBV15	.	TRBJ2-1	.	TGTGCCACCAGCAGCCTCGGACTTTCTTCCTACAATGAGCAGTTCTTC	CATSSLGLSSYNEQFF
TRBV6-5	.	TRBJ1-5	TRBD1	TGTGCCAGCAGTCCTACAGGGGGCCGAGGTCAGCCCCAGCATTTT	CASSPTGGRGQPQHF
TRBV13	.	TRBJ2-1	.	TGTGCCAGCAGCTTATGGGGCTCCTACAATGAGCAGTTCTTC	CASSLWGSYNEQFF
TRBV27	few	TRBJ2-2	.	TGTGCCAGCGGAGGGGGGGAGTCCGGCACCGGGGAGCTGTTTTTT	CASGGGESGTGELFF
TRBV6-5	.	TRBJ1-2	.	TGTGCCAGCAGTTACGACAGCCGTAACTATGGCTACACCTTC	CASSYDSRNYGYTF
TRBV28	.	TRBJ1-1	.	TGTGCCAGCAGCCTTGGTCGGCAGGGAAAAGCTTTCTTT	CASSLGRQGKAFF
TRBV12-5	.	TRBJ1-1	.	TGTGCTAGTGGTTTTAAGGGGGGGAACACTGAAGCTTTCTTT	CASGFKGGNTEAFF
TRBV28	.	TRBJ1-2	TRBD1	TGTGCCAGCAGTCCGACCCGTGGACAGGGGGCGGGCTACACCTTC	CASSPTRGQGAGYTF
TRBV19	.	TRBJ2-5	.	TGTGCCAGCTCCGACAGGCATCAAGAGACCCAGTACTTC	CASSDRHQETQYF
TRBV7-2	.	TRBJ2-7	TRBD2	TGTGCCAGCAGCTTAGCCGGGACTAGCGGTTACGAGCAGTACTTC	CASSLAGTSGYEQYF
TRBV30	.	TRBJ2-3	TRBD1	TGTGCCTGGACCTCCGGGCAGGGGGCAGATACGCAGTATTTT	CAWTSGQGADTQYF
TRBV5-1	.	TRBJ2-7	TRBD2	TGCGCCAGCAGCTTGCCTGATTCTGGGACTAGCTCAGGAGGCTCCTACGAGCAGTACTTC	CASSLPDSGTSSGGSYEQYF
TRBV7-9	.	TRBJ2-7	TRBD1	TGTGCCAGCAGCCCCTCGGGACAGAGCTCCTACGAGCAGTACTTC	CASSPSGQSSYEQYF
TRBV28	.	TRBJ2-2	TRBD1	TGTGCCAGCAAAACCGGGACAGGGGACACCGGGGAGCTGTTTTTT	CASKTGTGDTGELFF
TRBV9	.	TRBJ2-3	TRBD2	TGTGCCAGCAGCCTCCTAGCGGGAGAGGGTGAAAATACGCAGTATTTT	CASSLLAGEGENTQYF
TRBV5-8	.	TRBJ1-5	TRBD1	TGTGCCAGCAGCTTCAGGACAGGTTATCAGCCCCAGCATTTT	CASSFRTGYQPQHF
TRBV6-5	.	TRBJ2-7	.	TGTGCCAGCAAGCGGGCCGAGGGCGAGCAGTACTTC	CASKRAEGEQYF
TRBV4-1	.	TRBJ2-7	TRBD1	TGCGCCAGCAGCGTCGACAGGGGTTCCGAGCAGTACTTC	CASSVDRGSEQYF
TRBV5-4	.	TRBJ2-6	TRBD1	TGTGCCAGCAGCTTGGCCGGGACAGGGGTCGGGGCCAACGTCCTGACTTTC	CASSLAGTGVGANVLTF
TRBV11-3	.	TRBJ2-2	.	TGTGCCAGCAGCGCCTTACGGAAAGGGCTGGCGGTTACGAACACCGGGGAGCTGTTTTTT	CASSALRKGLAVTNTGELFF
TRBV2	.	TRBJ2-1	TRBD1	TGTGCCGGGAAGTGGCAGGGGGTAGAGCAGTTCTTC	CAGKWQGVEQFF
TRBV6-5	.	TRBJ1-1	.	TGTGCCAGCAGTACGACAGGTTGGGAGAACACTGAAGCTTTCTTT	CASSTTGWENTEAFF
TRBV6-5	.	TRBJ2-7	.	TGTGCCAGCAGTTACGCCTCCGGGGGATTCTACGAGCAGTACTTC	CASSYASGGFYEQYF
TRBV28	.	TRBJ2-1	.	TGTGCCAGCATCTCTTTATCGTTGCCCTACAATGAGCAGTTCTTC	CASISLSLPYNEQFF
TRBV19	.	TRBJ2-2	TRBD1	TGTGCCAGTAGGGGGACAGGGTCGGCCGGGGAGCTGTTTTTT	CASRGTGSAGELFF
TRBV9	.	TRBJ2-7	.	TGTGCCAGCACGGGAGACAGTTCCTACGAGCAGTACTTC	CASTGDSSYEQYF
TRBV6-5	.	TRBJ2-7	TRBD2	TGTGCCAGCAGGGGCGGGACTAGCGCCTCCTACGAGCAGTACTTC	CASRGGTSASYEQYF
TRBV27	once	TRBJ2-4	TRBD1	TGTGCCAGCAGTTTGACAGGGTACGCCAAAAACATTCAGTACTTC	CASSLTGYAKNIQYF
TRBV7-8	once	TRBJ2-1	.	TGTGCCAGCAGCTTAGAAGGATCGGAATACAATGAGCAGTTCTTC	CASSLEGSEYNEQFF
TRBV7-9	few	TRBJ2-2	.	TGTGCCAGCACCATCGCCATCGGGACTTCGAACACCGGGGAGCTGTTTTTT	CASTIAIGTSNTGELFF
TRBV6-5	.	TRBJ2-7	.	TGTGCCAGCAGTTACTCTTCAACCTACGAGCAGTACTTC	CASSYSSTYEQYF
TRBV9	.	TRBJ1-2	.	TGTGCCAGCAGCGTCTCCTGGCAGTCCAACTATGGCTACACCTTC	CASSVSWQSNYGYTF
TRBV7-2	.	TRBJ2-7	.	TGTGCCAGCAACTTCCCCGGGTACGAGCAGTACTTC	CASNFPGYEQYF
TRBV30	.	TRBJ2-7	TRBD2	TGTGCCTGGAGTGACCCCGGACTAGCGGGAGCCTACGAGCAGTACTTC	CAWSDPGLAGAYEQYF
TRBV6-5	.	TRBJ2-3	TRBD1	TGTGCCAGCAGCCGACAGGGAGGCACAGATACGCAGTATTTT	CASSRQGGTDTQYF
TRBV4-1	.	TRBJ2-1	.	TGCGCCAGCAGACTAGGCGATGAGCAGTTCTTC	CASRLGDEQFF
TRBV28	.	TRBJ1-1	.	TGTGCCAGCAGCTTAGGGGGTAACACTGAAGCTTTCTTT	CASSLGGNTEAFF
TRBV7-9	.	TRBJ2-3	.	TGTGCCAGCAGCTTAGTTGGGGGAGTCGGCACAGATACGCAGTATTTT	CASSLVGGVGTDTQYF
TRBV28	once	TRBJ2-7	TRBD2	TGTGCCAGCAGTTTTAGCGGGAGGAACTCCTACGAGCAGTACTTC	CASSFSGRNSYEQYF
TRBV30	.	TRBJ1-1	.	TGTGCCTGGACCCTGGACAGGAACACTGAAGCTTTCTTT	CAWTLDRNTEAFF
TRBV19	.	TRBJ1-2	.	TGTGCCTCCGACGGGACAAACTATGGCTACACCTTC	CASDGTNYGYTF
TRBV5-1	.	TRBJ2-3	.	TGCGCCAGCAGCTTGGCCCTGGGGGCGGGCGATACGCAGTATTTT	CASSLALGAGDTQYF
TRBV30	.	TRBJ2-7	.	TGTGCCTGGAGTGGGGCGGCCTACGAGCAGTACTTC	CAWSGAAYEQYF
TRBV6-4	few	TRBJ2-1	.	TGTGCCAGCAGTGAAACCGGGACTCTCAATGAGCAGTTCTTC	CASSETGTLNEQFF
TRBV2	.	TRBJ2-7	.	.	CASSESLAGGIRAVLRAGHEQYF
TRBV25-1	once	TRBJ1-5	.	TGTGCCAGCAGTGGGTCGACAGACTCAAATCAGCCCCAGCATTTT	CASSGSTDSNQPQHF
TRBV11-3	.	TRBJ2-5	.	TGTGCCAGCAGGGACTCGTCGCGGGGTCAAGAGACCCAGTACTTC	CASRDSSRGQETQYF
TRBV7-6	.	TRBJ2-7	TRBD1	TGTGCCAGCAGCTTCGCGACAGGGGCGTACGAGCAGTACTTC	CASSFATGAYEQYF
TRBV27	.	TRBJ2-3	.	TGTGCCAGCAGTTTATTTCGATTAAGCACAGATACGCAGTATTTT	CASSLFRLSTDTQYF
TRBV19	.	TRBJ1-2	TRBD1	TGTGCCAGTAGTATTTTTCGGGACAGGGCCTATGGCTACACCTTC	CASSIFRDRAYGYTF
TRBV29-1	once	TRBJ2-6	.	TGCAGCGGTTTGGTCTCGGGGGCCAACGTCCTGACTTTC	CSGLVSGANVLTF
TRBV30	.	TRBJ2-7	TRBD1	TGTGCCTGGAGTGTAGGGGGCCTCCCCTACGAGCAGTACTTC	CAWSVGGLPYEQYF
TRBV7-9	.	TRBJ2-1	TRBD2	TGTGCCAGCAGCTTAGGAGCGGGAGGGGTTGAGCAGTTCTTC	CASSLGAGGVEQFF
TRBV5-1	.	TRBJ2-7	.	TGCGCCAGCAGCCAAGCCGGGACGGGCTCCTACGAGCAGTACTTC	CASSQAGTGSYEQYF